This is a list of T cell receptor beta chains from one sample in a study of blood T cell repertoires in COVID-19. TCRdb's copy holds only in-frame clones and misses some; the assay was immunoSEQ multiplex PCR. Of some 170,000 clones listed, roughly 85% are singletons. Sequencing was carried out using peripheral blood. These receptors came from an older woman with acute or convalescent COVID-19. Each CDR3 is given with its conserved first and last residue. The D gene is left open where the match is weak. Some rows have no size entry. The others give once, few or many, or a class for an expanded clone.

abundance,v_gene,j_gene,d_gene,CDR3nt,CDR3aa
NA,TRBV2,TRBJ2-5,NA,TGTGCCACCCCCCCCAGGTCTTCGGGAATTCGGGAGACCCAGTACTTC,CATPPRSSGIRETQYF
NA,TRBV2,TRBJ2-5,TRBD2,TGTGCCAGCAGGGAGGGAGGAGCGGGATTGGGGACCCAGTACTTC,CASREGGAGLGTQYF
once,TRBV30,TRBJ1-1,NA,TGTGCCTGGAGTGGGGCAGGGAACACTGAAGCTTTCTTT,CAWSGAGNTEAFF
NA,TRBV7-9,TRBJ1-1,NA,TGTGCCAGCAGCTTAACAGATTTCACTGAAGCTTTCTTT,CASSLTDFTEAFF
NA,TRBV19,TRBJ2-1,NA,TGTGCCACTATGGAAGGGGTACGCAATGAGCAGTTCTTC,CATMEGVRNEQFF
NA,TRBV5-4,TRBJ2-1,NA,TGTGCCAGCAGCGGAGGGACCGCTAGCTCCTACAATGAGCAGTTCTTC,CASSGGTASSYNEQFF
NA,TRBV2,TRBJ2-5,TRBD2,TGTGCCAGCAGTGGGGGGACTAGCGCCCTTGGGGAGACCCAGTACTTC,CASSGGTSALGETQYF
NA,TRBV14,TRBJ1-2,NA,TGTGCCAGCAGCCTTCAGCGGGTTGGTGGCTACACCTTC,CASSLQRVGGYTF
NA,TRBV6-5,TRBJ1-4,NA,TGTGCCAGCAGGGGGTCAGGGTGGGGTGAAAAACTGTTTTTT,CASRGSGWGEKLFF
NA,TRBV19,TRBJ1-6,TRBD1,TGTGCCAGTAGCTCCGGGACAGGGAGTTCACCCCTCCACTTT,CASSSGTGSSPLHF
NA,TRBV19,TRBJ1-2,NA,TGTGCCAGTAGTATAGAAGGGCCAGTCAGCGGGGCGACTTATGGCTACACCTTC,CASSIEGPVSGATYGYTF
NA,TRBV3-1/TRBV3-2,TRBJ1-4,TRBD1,TGTGCCAGCAGTCTCCAGGGGGCTAGAACTAATGAAAAACTGTTTTTT,CASSLQGARTNEKLFF
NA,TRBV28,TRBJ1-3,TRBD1,TGTGCCAGCCGAGACACAGGGGGCTTAGGAAACACCATATATTTT,CASRDTGGLGNTIYF
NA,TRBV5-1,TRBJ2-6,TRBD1,TGCGCCAGCAGCTCCTGGGGGACAGGGAAATCTGGGGCCAACGTCCTGACTTTC,CASSSWGTGKSGANVLTF
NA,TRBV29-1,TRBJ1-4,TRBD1,TGCAGCGTTTCTTACGCCAGGGGGCCTAATGAAAAACTGTTTTTT,CSVSYARGPNEKLFF
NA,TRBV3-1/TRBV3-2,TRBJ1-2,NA,TGTGCCAGCAGCCCGCAGCACAGGGCCAATGGCTACACCTTC,CASSPQHRANGYTF
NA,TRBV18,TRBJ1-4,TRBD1,TGTGCCAGCTCATCTAACAGGGGGGCTAATGAAAAACTGTTTTTT,CASSSNRGANEKLFF
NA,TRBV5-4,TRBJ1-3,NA,TGTGCCAGCAGCTTTTCGGGGTTAAACTCTGGAAACACCATATATTTT,CASSFSGLNSGNTIYF
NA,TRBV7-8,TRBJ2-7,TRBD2,TGTGCCAGCAGCCTGGGACTAGCGGGAGTCACCTCCTACGAGCAGTACTTC,CASSLGLAGVTSYEQYF
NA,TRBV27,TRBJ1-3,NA,TGTGCCAGCAGGACAGGCTCTGGAAACACCATATATTTT,CASRTGSGNTIYF
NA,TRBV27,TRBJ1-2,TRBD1,TGTGCCAGCAGTGGACAGGGTGGCTACACCTTC,CASSGQGGYTF
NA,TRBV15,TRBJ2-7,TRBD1,TGTGCCACCAGCAGAGATAGGACAGGGACTCCTAGCTACGAGCAGTACTTC,CATSRDRTGTPSYEQYF
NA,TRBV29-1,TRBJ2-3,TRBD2,TGCAGCGCCCGTCGGGGGACTAGCGGCCTTCTTGCCGGGGGTCCGCAGTATTTT,CSARRGTSGLLAGGPQYF
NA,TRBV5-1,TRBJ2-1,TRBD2,TGCGCCAGCAGCTTAGCGGGAGAGGTGTACAATGAGCAGTTCTTC,CASSLAGEVYNEQFF
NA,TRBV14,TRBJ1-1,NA,TGTGCCAGCAGCCAAGCACGGGGAGGCACTGAAGCTTTCTTT,CASSQARGGTEAFF
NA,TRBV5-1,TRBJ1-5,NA,TGCGCCAGCAGCCCAACAGGGCCCAATCAGCCCCAGCATTTT,CASSPTGPNQPQHF
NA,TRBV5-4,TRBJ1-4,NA,TGTGCCAGCAGCTTGAGCGGCTCCGCTAATGAAAAACTGTTTTTT,CASSLSGSANEKLFF
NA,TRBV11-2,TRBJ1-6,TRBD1,TGTGCCAGCAGCTCAGACAGGGCCAATTCACCCCTCCACTTT,CASSSDRANSPLHF
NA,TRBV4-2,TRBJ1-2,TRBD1,TGTGCCAGCAGCCCTTCTTCCGGGACAGGGGGAGACTATGGCTACACCTTC,CASSPSSGTGGDYGYTF
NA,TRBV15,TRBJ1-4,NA,TGTGCCACCAGTTTCGACAGGTTCGCAACTAATGAAAAACTGTTTTTT,CATSFDRFATNEKLFF
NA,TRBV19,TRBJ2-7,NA,TGTGCCAGTAGTATGGGAGGGACAGGTCAGTACTACGAGCAGTACTTC,CASSMGGTGQYYEQYF
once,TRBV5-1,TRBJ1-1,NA,TGCGCCAGCAGCTTGGATGGGGGGAGAAACACTGAAGCTTTCTTT,CASSLDGGRNTEAFF
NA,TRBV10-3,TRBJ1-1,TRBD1,TGTGCCATCAGGACAGGGGGCAGGATGAACACTGAAGCTTTCTTT,CAIRTGGRMNTEAFF
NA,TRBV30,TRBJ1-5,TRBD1,TGTGCCTATCAGGGACAGGGCAATCAGCCCCAGCATTTT,CAYQGQGNQPQHF
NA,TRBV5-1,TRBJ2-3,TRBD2,TGCGCCAGCAGCTCGGCTAGCGGGGCCACAGATACGCAGTATTTT,CASSSASGATDTQYF
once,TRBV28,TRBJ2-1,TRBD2,TGTGCCAGCAGTTTTTTAGCGGGGGTATACAATGAGCAGTTCTTC,CASSFLAGVYNEQFF
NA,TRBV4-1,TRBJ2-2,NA,TGCGCCAGCAGCCAAGATCGAGGCCTTCTGAACACCGGGGAGCTGTTTTTT,CASSQDRGLLNTGELFF
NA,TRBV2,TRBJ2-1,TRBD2,TGTGCCAGGGGGACTAGCGGTGGGAATGAGCAGTTCTTC,CARGTSGGNEQFF
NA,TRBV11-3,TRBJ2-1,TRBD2,TGTGCCAGCAGCCCCCCCCGACTAGCGGGAGGGATCTACAATGAGCAGTTCTTC,CASSPPRLAGGIYNEQFF
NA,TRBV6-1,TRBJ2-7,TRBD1,TGTGCCAGCCGAACCGGGGACAGAAAATCCTACGAGCAGTACTTC,CASRTGDRKSYEQYF
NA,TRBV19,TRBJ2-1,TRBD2,TGTGCCAGTAGTACCTCCCCTAGCGGGGAGGGAGAGCAGTTCTTC,CASSTSPSGEGEQFF
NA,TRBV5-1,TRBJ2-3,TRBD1,TGCGCCAGCAGCTTCGGACAGGGGGGAGATACGCAGTATTTT,CASSFGQGGDTQYF
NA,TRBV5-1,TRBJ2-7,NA,TGCGCCAGCAGCTTGGGGGGCGGTCCCTACGAGCAGTACTTC,CASSLGGGPYEQYF
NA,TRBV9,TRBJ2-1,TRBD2,TGTGCCAGCAGCGTAGAAGGCGGGAGAGTAAACAATGAGCAGTTCTTC,CASSVEGGRVNNEQFF
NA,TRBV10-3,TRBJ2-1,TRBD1,TGTGCCATCAGCGGACAGGACTCCTACAATGAGCAGTTCTTC,CAISGQDSYNEQFF
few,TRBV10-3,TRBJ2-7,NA,TGTGCCATCAGTGATACAGGGTGGTACGAGCAGTACTTC,CAISDTGWYEQYF
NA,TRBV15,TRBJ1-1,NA,TGTGCCACCAGCAGAGATCAGGGGAGCACTGAAGCTTTCTTT,CATSRDQGSTEAFF
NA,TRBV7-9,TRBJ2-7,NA,TGTGCCAGCAGCAGGTTCGGACAACCTTACGAGCAGTACTTC,CASSRFGQPYEQYF
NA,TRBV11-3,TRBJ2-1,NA,TGTGCCAGCAGCCGTATCGACAGGAACAATGAGCAGTTCTTC,CASSRIDRNNEQFF
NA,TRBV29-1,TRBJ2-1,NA,TGCAGCGTTGGATCTTTCGGGGGAAATGAGCAGTTCTTC,CSVGSFGGNEQFF